This T cell receptor (beta chain) was identified during a study of blood T cells in healthy people across ages. Combining a sample-barcoded 5' primer with a J-beta primer mix, a second PCR ran for about 6 to 12 cycles. MiXCR, applied by TCRdb to the 5' RACE reads, yields one record per CDR3 protein. The sample holds under 1,100,000 distinct CDR3 sequences, about 23% seen once. This clonotype was found a few times. CDR1 is MNHEY, CDR2 SVGAGI, per germline. The CDR3 is 17 amino acids. These records were also assigned to another study, of T cells of mothers and their children.

Sequencing used blood. The rearrangement links TRBV6-5 to TRBJ2-5; 12 bases line up with TRBD2. The J call may be incorrect, as the DNA end agrees better with TRBJ2-7. The TCR was taken from a girl aged 2 to 10 in good health. DNA of the CDR3: TGTGCCAGCAGTTATCCCACTAGCGGGGGGCCTACCTACGAGCAGTACTTC. This gives the protein CASSYPTSGGPTYEQYF.